The 5 T cell receptor beta chains below come from one sample, sequenced in a study of cytomegalovirus exposure and HLA in healthy donors. Vbeta (60) and Jbeta (13) primers were used in the PCR. Only in-frame clones appear in the TCRdb table, and some are missing; sequencing was by immunoSEQ multiplex PCR. The table lists around 190,000 clones, around 88% of them singletons. Material for sequencing was PBMCs. All receptors derive from a woman in her 30s in good health and CMV-seronegative.

The CDR3 sequence is CASSELTYEQYF. The CDR3 DNA sequence: TGTGCCAGCAGTGAGCTAACCTACGAGCAGTACTTC. The chain uses TRBV6-1 and TRBJ2-7; no clear D gene. CDR3 length: 12 residues. Between the trimmed V and J ends, which lost 3 bases and 2 bases, there was a span of 5 bases. Per germline, CDR1 MNHNS and CDR2 SASEGT.

This clone was seen a handful of times. The chain carries TRBV29-1 and TRBJ1-4, with 8 bases matching TRBD1. Germline CDR1 is SQVTM and CDR2 is ANQGSEA. CDR3 size: 13 residues. The ends lost 7 bases at V and 5 bases at J; junction bases unmatched: 6. The chain's CDR3 is CSGIQGGNEKLFF. CDR3 nucleotide sequence: TGCAGCGGGATACAGGGGGGAAATGAAAAACTGTTTTTT.

This sequence joins TRBV10-1 and TRBJ2-4; TRBD1 agrees at 9 bases. Germline V lookup: CDR1 WNHNN, CDR2 SYGVQD (reference sequence). The junction had 2 bases not matched to a gene; V was cut back by 6 bases and J by 2 bases. The CDR3 length is 14 residues. CDR3 in amino acids: CASSGTGSKNIQYF. CDR3 nucleotide sequence: TGCGCCAGCAGCGGGACAGGGTCCAAAAACATTCAGTACTTC.

This chain uses TRBV28 with TRBJ1-1, with a weak D call TRBD1 (5 bases). The CDR3 contains 13 residues. Germline CDR1 reads MDHEN; CDR2 reads SYDVKM. The germline V and J ends were trimmed by 6 bases and 3 bases, with 11 bases remaining between them. CDR3 sequence (DNA): TGTGCCAGCAGGCTCGGGGGGGACACTGAAGCTTTCTTT. It yields the protein CASRLGGDTEAFF.

The chain has TRBV10-2 and TRBJ2-5; 7 bases align to TRBD2. CDR3 length: 12 amino acids. The ends lost 4 bases at V and 4 bases at J; junction bases unmatched: 0. CDR1 WSHSY and CDR2 SAAADI come from the germline V gene. The CDR3 here is CASSGEGETQYF. For the CDR3, the DNA is TGCGCCAGCAGTGGGGAGGGAGAGACCCAGTACTTC.